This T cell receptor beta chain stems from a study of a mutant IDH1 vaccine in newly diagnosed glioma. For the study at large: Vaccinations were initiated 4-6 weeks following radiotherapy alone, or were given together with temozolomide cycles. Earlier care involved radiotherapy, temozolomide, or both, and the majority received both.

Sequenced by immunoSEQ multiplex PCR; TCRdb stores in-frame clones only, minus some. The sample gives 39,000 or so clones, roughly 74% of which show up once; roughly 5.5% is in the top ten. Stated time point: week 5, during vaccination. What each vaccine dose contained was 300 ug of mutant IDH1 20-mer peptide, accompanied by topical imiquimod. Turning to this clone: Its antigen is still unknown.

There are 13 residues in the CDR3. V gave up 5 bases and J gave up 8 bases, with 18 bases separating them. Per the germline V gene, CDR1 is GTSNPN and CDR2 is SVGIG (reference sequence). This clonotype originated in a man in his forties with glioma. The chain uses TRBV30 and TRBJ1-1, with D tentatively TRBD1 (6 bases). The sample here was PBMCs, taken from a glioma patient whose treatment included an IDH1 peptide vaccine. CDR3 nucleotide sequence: TGTGCCTGGGACCGACCGGGGGCTCGAGAAGCTTTCTTT. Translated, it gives CAWDRPGAREAFF.